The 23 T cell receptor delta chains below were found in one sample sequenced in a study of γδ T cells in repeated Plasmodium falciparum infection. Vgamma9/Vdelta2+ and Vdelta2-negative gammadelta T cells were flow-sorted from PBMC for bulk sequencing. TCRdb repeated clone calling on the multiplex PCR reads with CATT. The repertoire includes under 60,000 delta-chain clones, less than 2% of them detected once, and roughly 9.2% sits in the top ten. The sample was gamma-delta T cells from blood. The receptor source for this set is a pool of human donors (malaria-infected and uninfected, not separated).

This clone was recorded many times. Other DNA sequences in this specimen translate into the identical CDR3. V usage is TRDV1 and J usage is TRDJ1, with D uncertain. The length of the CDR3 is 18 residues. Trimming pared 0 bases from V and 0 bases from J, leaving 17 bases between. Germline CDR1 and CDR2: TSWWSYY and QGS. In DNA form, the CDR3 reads TGTGCTCTTGGGGAACTGCTGCTACTCGGTGACTACACCGATAAACTCATCTTT. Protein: CALGELLLLGDYTDKLIF.

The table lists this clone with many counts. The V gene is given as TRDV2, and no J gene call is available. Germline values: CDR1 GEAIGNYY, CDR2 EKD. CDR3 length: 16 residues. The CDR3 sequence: CACDASFLNRTSQIIF. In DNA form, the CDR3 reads TGTGCCTGTGACGCCTCATTCCTGAACCGTACCTCCCAGATAATCTTT.

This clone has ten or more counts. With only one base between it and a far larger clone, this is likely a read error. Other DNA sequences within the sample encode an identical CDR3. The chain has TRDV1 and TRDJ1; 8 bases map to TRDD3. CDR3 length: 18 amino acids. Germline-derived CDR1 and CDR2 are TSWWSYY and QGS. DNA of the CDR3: TGTGCCCTTGGGGAAACAAAGGGATACGTTCTTGACACCGATAAACTCATCTTT. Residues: CALGETKGYVLDTDKLIF.

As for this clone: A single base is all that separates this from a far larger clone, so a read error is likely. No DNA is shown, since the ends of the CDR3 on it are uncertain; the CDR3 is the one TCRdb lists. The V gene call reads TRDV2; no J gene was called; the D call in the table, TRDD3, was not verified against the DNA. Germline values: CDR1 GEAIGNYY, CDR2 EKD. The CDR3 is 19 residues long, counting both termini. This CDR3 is CACDTVLGGSSSLTAQLFF.

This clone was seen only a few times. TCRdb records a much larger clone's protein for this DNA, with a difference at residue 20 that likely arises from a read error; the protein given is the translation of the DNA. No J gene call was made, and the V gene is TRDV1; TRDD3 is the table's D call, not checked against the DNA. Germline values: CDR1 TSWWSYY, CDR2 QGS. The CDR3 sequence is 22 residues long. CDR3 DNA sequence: TGTGCTCTTTTTACCGCACCTTCTTACCTACGCCCTACGGGGTCTTACACCGATAAACACATCTTT. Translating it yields CALFTAPSYLRPTGSYTDKHIF.

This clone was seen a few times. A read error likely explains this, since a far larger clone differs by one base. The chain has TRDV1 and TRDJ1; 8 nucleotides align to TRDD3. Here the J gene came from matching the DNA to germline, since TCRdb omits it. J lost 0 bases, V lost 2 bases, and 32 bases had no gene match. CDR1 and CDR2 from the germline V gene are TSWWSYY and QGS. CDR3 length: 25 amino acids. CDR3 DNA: TGTGCTCTTGGGGAAGAGCAAATCACCGAGAACCACCGTTACTGGGGGCTTGAGTACACCGATAAACTCATCTTT. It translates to CALGEEQITENHRYWGLEYTDKLIF.

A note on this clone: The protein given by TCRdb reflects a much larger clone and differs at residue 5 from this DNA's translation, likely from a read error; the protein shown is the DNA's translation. CDR3 sequence reads: CACDSVGGLHTDKLIF. In DNA form, the CDR3 reads TGTGCCTGTGACTCCGTGGGGGGCCTACACACCGATAAACTCATCTTT. V usage is TRDV2 and J usage is TRDJ1; a weak D match, TRDD3 (6 bases). The ends were cut back, 3 bases at V and 0 bases at J, with 16 bases in the middle. CDR1 is GEAIGNYY, CDR2 EKD, per germline. The CDR3 spans 16 residues.

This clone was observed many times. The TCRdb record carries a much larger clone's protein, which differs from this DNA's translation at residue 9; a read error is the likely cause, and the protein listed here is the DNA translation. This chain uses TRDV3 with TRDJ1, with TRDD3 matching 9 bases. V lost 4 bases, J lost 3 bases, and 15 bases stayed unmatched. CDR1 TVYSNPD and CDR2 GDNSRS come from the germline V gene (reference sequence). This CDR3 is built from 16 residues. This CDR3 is CASGPYWGTQPDKLIF. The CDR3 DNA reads TGTGCCTCGGGGCCATACTGGGGGACACAACCCGATAAACTCATCTTT.

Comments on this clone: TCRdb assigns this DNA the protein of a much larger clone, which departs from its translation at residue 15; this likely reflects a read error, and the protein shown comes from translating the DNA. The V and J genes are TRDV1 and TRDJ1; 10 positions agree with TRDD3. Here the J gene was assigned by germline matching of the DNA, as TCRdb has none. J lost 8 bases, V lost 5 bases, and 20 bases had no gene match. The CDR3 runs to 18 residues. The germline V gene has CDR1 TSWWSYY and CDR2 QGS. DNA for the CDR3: TGTGCTCTTGGGACTCTTAGAATAGGTGGTTGGGGGATACAAAAACTCATCTTT. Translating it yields CALGTLRIGGWGIQKLIF.

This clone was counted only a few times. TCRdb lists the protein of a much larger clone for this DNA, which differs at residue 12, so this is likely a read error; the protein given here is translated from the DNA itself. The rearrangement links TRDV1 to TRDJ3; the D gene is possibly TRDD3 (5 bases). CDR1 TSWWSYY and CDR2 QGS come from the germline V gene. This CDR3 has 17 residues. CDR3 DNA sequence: TGTGCTCTTGGGGTTAACCACAGGCCCTGGGACCCCCGACAGATGTTTTTC. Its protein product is CALGVNHRPWDPRQMFF.

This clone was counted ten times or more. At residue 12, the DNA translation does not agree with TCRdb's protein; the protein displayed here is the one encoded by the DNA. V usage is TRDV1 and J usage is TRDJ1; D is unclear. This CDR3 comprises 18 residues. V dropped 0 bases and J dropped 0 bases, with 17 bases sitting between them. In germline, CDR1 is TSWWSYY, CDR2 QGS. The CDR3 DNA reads TGTGCTCTTGGGGAACTCGCCGCCCGATCGACGTACACCGATAAACTCATCTTT. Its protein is CALGELAARSTYTDKLIF.

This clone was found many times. The CDR3, as DNA: TGTGCTCTTGGGAACTCTCTCCTCGGGGGATACGCGGCAACCCGCACCGATAAACTCATCTTT. Its protein product is CALGNSLLGGYAATRTDKLIF. V is TRDV1 and J is TRDJ1; 10 nucleotides line up with TRDD3. The J gene is not listed in TCRdb, so it was assigned here from a DNA match to germline. The germline CDR1 and CDR2 sequences are TSWWSYY and QGS. V trimming: 5 bases; J trimming: 1 base; junction bases outside the gene matches: 22. This CDR3 comprises 21 residues.

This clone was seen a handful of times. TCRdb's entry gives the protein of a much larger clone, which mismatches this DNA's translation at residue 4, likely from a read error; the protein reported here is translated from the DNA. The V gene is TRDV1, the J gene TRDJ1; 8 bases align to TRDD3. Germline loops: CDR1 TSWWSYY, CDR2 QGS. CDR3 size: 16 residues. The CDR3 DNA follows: TGTGCTCTTAGGGAATCTTTCTGGGGGAGGTCCGATAAACTCATCTTT. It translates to CALRESFWGRSDKLIF.

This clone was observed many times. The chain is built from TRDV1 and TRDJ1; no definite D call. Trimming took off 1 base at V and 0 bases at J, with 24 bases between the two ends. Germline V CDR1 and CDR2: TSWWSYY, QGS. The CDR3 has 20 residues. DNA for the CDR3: TGTGCTCTTGGGGAACCCGTGTTCCATAACGGGTTGCCGTACACCGATAAACTCATCTTT. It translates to CALGEPVFHNGLPYTDKLIF.

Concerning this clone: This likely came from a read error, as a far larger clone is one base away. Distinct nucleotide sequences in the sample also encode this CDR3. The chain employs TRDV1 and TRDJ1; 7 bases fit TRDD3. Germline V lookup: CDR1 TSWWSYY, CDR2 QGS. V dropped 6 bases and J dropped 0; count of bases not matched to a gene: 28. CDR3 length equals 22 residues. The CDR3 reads CALGDSTHFRGDWGPYTDKLIF. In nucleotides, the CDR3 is TGTGCTCTTGGCGACTCTACCCACTTCCGGGGGGACTGGGGACCTTACACCGATAAACTCATCTTT.

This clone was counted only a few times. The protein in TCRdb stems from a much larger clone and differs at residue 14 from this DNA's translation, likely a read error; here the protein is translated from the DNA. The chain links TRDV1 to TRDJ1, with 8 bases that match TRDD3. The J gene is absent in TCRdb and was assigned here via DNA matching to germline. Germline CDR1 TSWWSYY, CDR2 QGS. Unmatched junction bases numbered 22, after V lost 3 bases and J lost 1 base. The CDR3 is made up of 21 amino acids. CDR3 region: CALGDSGLLPLLGAFTDKLIF. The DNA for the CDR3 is TGTGCTCTTGGGGACTCCGGCCTCCTGCCTTTACTGGGGGCTTTCACCGATAAACTCATCTTT.

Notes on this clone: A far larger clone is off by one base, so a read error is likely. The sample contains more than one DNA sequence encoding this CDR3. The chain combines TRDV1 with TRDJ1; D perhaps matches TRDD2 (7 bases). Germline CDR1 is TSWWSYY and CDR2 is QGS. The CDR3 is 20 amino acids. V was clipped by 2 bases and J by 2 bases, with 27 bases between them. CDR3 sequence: CALGEWISYGLGIGTDKLIF. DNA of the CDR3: TGTGCTCTTGGGGAATGGATTTCCTACGGTCTGGGGATCGGTACCGATAAACTCATCTTT.

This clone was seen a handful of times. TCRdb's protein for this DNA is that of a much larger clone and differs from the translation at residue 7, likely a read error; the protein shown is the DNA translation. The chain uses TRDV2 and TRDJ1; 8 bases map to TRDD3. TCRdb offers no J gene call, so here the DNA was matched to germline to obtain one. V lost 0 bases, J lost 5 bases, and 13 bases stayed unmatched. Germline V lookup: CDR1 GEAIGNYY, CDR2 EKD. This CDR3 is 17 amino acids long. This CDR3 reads CACDTVGWGRAKDKLIF. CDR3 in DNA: TGTGCCTGTGACACCGTAGGCTGGGGGAGAGCGAAAGATAAACTCATCTTT.

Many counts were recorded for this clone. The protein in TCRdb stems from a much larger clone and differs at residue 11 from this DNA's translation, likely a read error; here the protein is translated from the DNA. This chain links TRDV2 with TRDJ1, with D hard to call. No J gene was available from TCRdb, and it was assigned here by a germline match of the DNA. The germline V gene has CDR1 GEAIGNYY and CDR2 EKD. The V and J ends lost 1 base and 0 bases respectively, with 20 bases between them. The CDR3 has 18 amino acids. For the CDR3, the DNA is TGTGCCTGTGACACGAAGTACTACCAGCCGGTGTACACCGATAAACTCATCTTT. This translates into CACDTKYYQPVYTDKLIF.

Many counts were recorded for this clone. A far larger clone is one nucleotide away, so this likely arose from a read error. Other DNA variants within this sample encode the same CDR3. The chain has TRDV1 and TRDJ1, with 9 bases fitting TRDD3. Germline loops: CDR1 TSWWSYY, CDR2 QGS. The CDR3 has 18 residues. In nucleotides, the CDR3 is TGTGCCCTTGGGGAAGTGGCGCCCCTCACTCTACTGGGGGAGAAACTCATCTTT. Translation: CALGEVAPLTLLGEKLIF.

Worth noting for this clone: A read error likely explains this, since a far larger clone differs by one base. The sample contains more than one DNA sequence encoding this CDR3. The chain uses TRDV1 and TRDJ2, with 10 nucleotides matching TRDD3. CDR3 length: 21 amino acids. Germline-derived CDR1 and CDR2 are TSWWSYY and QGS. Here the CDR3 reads CALGVSSYWGIQTSLTAQLFF. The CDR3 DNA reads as TGTGCTCTTGGGGTTTCCTCGTACTGGGGGATCCAAACTTCTTTGACAGCTCAACTCTTCTTT.

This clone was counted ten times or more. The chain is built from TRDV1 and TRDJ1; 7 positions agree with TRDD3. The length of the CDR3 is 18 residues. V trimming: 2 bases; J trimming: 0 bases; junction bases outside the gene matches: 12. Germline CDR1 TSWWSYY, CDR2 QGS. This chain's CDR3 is CALGEKGGIPLYTDKLIF. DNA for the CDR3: TGTGCTCTTGGGGAAAAGGGCGGGATACCCCTGTACACCGATAAACTCATCTTT.

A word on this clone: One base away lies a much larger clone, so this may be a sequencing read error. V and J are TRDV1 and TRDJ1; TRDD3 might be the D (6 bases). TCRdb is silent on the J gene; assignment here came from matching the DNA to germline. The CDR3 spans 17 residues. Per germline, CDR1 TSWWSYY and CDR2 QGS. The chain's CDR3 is CALGELVLGWYTDKLIF. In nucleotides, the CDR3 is TGTGCCCTTGGGGAGCTCGTACTGGGATGGTACACCGATAAACTCATCTTT.